This TCR beta chain was recorded in a study of a mutant IDH1 vaccine in newly diagnosed glioma. Study information: Onset of vaccination occurred 4-6 weeks following radiotherapy alone, or with temozolomide cycles. Among treated patients, roughly 62% were male and around 40% female, and mean age was about 39 years. The therapy given earlier, which was standard therapy, consisted of radiotherapy, temozolomide, or both, and most of the patients received both.

Time point noted: week 47, end of study. Each vaccine dose was 300 ug of mutant IDH1 20-mer peptide, with topical imiquimod. CDR3 length: 15 residues. Per the germline V gene, CDR1 is MNHNS and CDR2 is SASEGT. TCRdb's copy holds only in-frame clones and misses some; the assay was immunoSEQ multiplex PCR. The sample has 30,000 to 40,000 clones; about 93% are singletons. Regarding this clone: The antigen is undetermined. The junction does not match germline at one end; this may be a read error.

General observations from the study: Variations in leading peripheral T cell clonotypes appeared to have no connection with pseudoprogression.

The origin of this receptor is a woman in her forties with glioma. This sample comprised PBMCs, obtained from a glioma patient whose treatment included an IDH1 peptide vaccine. The V and J genes are TRBV6-1 and TRBJ1-1, with unresolved D. CDR3 DNA: TGTGCCGGCAGCATTGAGGGCCGCGTGAACACTGAAGCTTTCTTT. It encodes CAGSIEGRVNTEAFF.